Presented here are 14 T cell receptor beta chains from one specimen sequenced in a study of blood T cell repertoires in COVID-19. Sequencing was performed with immunoSEQ multiplex PCR; in TCRdb, only in-frame clones are kept and a portion is missing. The profile covers 65,000 to 70,000 clones, with 65% to 85% appearing a single time and more than 15% taken by the ten largest. The sequencing input was peripheral blood. These receptors originate from a man aged 55 to 70 with acute or convalescent COVID-19.

This rearrangement joins TRBV4-2 to TRBJ2-3, with D maybe TRBD1 (7 bases). Germline assignment: CDR1 LGHNA and CDR2 YNFKEQ. V dropped 4 bases and J dropped 0 bases, with 14 bases sitting between them. This CDR3 spans 16 amino acids. The CDR3 loop reads CASSRVAGGSTDTQYF. The CDR3 DNA is TGTGCCAGCAGCCGAGTGGCAGGGGGGAGCACAGATACGCAGTATTTT.

The chain joins TRBV19 to TRBJ2-2; D possibly corresponds to TRBD1 (5 bases). The CDR3 is made up of 15 amino acids. Germline loops: CDR1 LNHDA, CDR2 SQIVND (reference sequence). Trimming left V 5 bases short and J 3 bases short, with 13 bases between. This CDR3 is CASSGQVMDTGELFF. The CDR3 DNA reads TGTGCCAGTAGTGGACAAGTTATGGACACCGGGGAGCTGTTTTTT.

V usage is TRBV4-1 and J usage is TRBJ1-5; D is undetermined. Trimming shortened V by 5 bases and J by 5 bases, and 16 bases separated the two germline ends. This CDR3 has 15 residues. Germline CDR1 reads MGHRA; CDR2 reads YSYEKL. CDR3 sequence: CASSWGVAPDQPQHF. Written as DNA, the CDR3 is TGCGCCAGCAGCTGGGGAGTAGCGCCCGATCAGCCCCAGCATTTT.

The chain couples TRBV12-3 or TRBV12-4 to TRBJ2-1; D is unclear. Deletions cut 6 bases from V and 7 bases from J, with 10 bases between. The CDR3 is made up of 12 amino acids. CDR3 nucleotides: TGTGCCAGCAGCCCTTACAAGAATGAGCAGTTCTTC. This gives the protein CASSPYKNEQFF.

The chain carries TRBV4-1 and TRBJ1-1; the D is unclear. The CDR3 is made up of 15 amino acids. Germline CDR1 MGHRA, CDR2 YSYEKL. The V end was cut by 0 bases, the J end by 3 bases, with 11 bases between. In nucleotides, the CDR3 is TGCGCCAGCAGCCAAGACGGGAATTTGGACACTGAAGCTTTCTTT. Amino acids: CASSQDGNLDTEAFF.

This sequence joins TRBV6-4 and TRBJ1-1; 9 nucleotides line up with TRBD1. In germline, CDR1 is MRHNA, CDR2 SNTAGT. The CDR3 covers 13 residues. V was pared by 6 bases and J by 4 bases, with 3 bases of the junction left unmatched. CDR3 DNA: TGTGCCAGCAGGGACAGGGGAGGCACTGAAGCTTTCTTT. Translation gives CASRDRGGTEAFF.

V usage is TRBV6-5 and J usage is TRBJ2-5, with 13 bases fitting TRBD2. V lost 7 bases to trimming and J lost 2 bases; unmatched junction nucleotides: 4. The CDR3 consists of 15 residues. Germline V lookup: CDR1 MNHEY, CDR2 SVGAGI. CDR3 sequence: CASTWTSGGQETQYF. The DNA for the CDR3 is TGTGCCAGCACGTGGACTAGCGGGGGACAAGAGACCCAGTACTTC.

CDR3 in amino acids: CSATGFVNEQYF. In DNA form, the CDR3 reads TGCAGCGCGACAGGGTTTGTGAACGAGCAGTACTTC. The V and J genes are TRBV29-1 and TRBJ2-7, with 7 nucleotides matching TRBD1. The CDR3 totals 12 residues. Per germline, CDR1 SQVTM and CDR2 ANQGSEA. With 7 bases clipped from V and 5 bases from J, the junction kept 8 bases outside the gene matches.

CDR3 amino acids: CASSQAIGGVNGYTF. In nucleotides, the CDR3 is TGCGCCAGCAGCCAAGCAATAGGAGGGGTCAATGGCTACACCTTC. V is TRBV4-3 and J is TRBJ1-2; TRBD1 is a possible D gene (5 bases). The CDR3 extends over 15 amino acids. Per the germline V gene, CDR1 is LGHNA and CDR2 is YSLEER. The V and J ends lost 1 base and 6 bases respectively, with 15 bases between them.

This sequence joins TRBV6-2 or TRBV6-3 and TRBJ2-7, with TRBD1 matching over 9 bases. Germline V gene sequence: CDR1 MNHEY, CDR2 SVGEGT. The CDR3 runs to 15 residues. After removal of 5 bases from V and 2 bases from J, the junction contained 7 bases not matched to a gene. The CDR3 coding sequence is TGTGCCAGCAGTAAAACCGGGACAGGGACCTACGAGCAGTACTTC. Translation gives CASSKTGTGTYEQYF.

The chain links TRBV13 to TRBJ1-1, with 7 bases fitting TRBD1. This CDR3 contains 16 residues. Trimming cost V 2 bases and J 0 bases; bases outside gene matches: 6. CDR1 PRHDT and CDR2 FYEKMQ come from the germline V gene (reference sequence). The CDR3 loop reads CASSLKTGQMNTEAFF. CDR3 DNA: TGTGCCAGCAGCTTAAAGACGGGACAGATGAACACTGAAGCTTTCTTT.

This rearrangement joins TRBV28 to TRBJ2-7, with 7 bases matching TRBD1. This CDR3 has 15 residues. CDR1 is MDHEN and CDR2 is SYDVKM in the germline V gene. After removal of 5 bases from V and 6 bases from J, the junction contained 13 bases not matched to a gene. The CDR3 nucleotides read TGTGCCAGCAGTATCTCCGGGACAGTGCCTCCCGAGCAGTACTTC. This encodes CASSISGTVPPEQYF.

V gene TRBV6-5 combines with J gene TRBJ1-3, with TRBD1 as a possible D gene (5 bases). Between the trimmed V and J ends, which lost 6 bases and 2 bases, there was a span of 8 bases. The germline gives CDR1 MNHEY, CDR2 SVGAGI. This CDR3 region has 13 residues. This chain's CDR3 is CASSSGTGNTIYF. The CDR3 DNA reads TGTGCCAGCAGCTCAGGGACTGGAAACACCATATATTTT.

The CDR3, as DNA: TGTGCCAGCAGCTGGGACAGCCAAGAGACCCAGTACTTC. Its translation: CASSWDSQETQYF. The chain has TRBV6-5 and TRBJ2-5; TRBD1 matches 7 bases. The CDR3 sequence is 13 residues long. V lost 6 bases, J lost 1 base, and 2 bases stayed unmatched. In germline, CDR1 is MNHEY, CDR2 SVGAGI.